This TCR beta chain came from a study of blood T cells in healthy people across ages (dated by TCRdb to the mid-2010s). Describing the broader study: In model experiments, roughly one uniquely barcoded TCR beta cDNA molecule per two T cells was captured by template switching. The study measured age-related changes in TCR beta repertoire diversity using deep sequencing normalized with unique cDNA molecular identifiers. The donors were divided into four age groups: young (average 16 years), middle-aged (about 40), aged (62) and long-lived (more than 75). Donors of different ages were randomly distributed across sequencing lanes to avoid experimental bias. The study analyzed two additional independent replicas of 1 million unique cDNA reads from the same blood draw for two donors, one aged 18 to 29 and one aged 80 or older. Points the paper makes about the study in general: Compared with the aged group, more naive CD4+ T cells, fewer expanded clones and increased TCR diversity were shown by the long-lived group, suggesting age selection. A strong correlation was found between observed TCR beta diversity and the percentage of naive T cells measured by flow cytometry. Total diversity estimates from one million sequenced T cells were considered lower bounds and underestimates. Donor CMV infection status was unknown, potentially confounding age-related changes in expanded clonotypes. Bulk unsorted PBMC profiling prevented conclusive comparison of naive and antigen-experienced compartments. Observed TCR beta diversity per million T cells fell roughly linearly with age, and a significant reduction was already apparent by age roughly 40.

Systemically healthy Caucasian individuals from Russia, some 36 in total and aged roughly 6 to 90 years, were included as donors. About 9.8 milliliters of peripheral blood were drawn from each donor into EDTA-treated Vacutainer tubes. PBMCs were isolated by Ficoll-Paque density-gradient centrifugation, with at least 6.5 million obtained per sample. Total RNA was extracted from PBMCs with Trizol reagent, with at least 5.5 micrograms obtained per sample. The percentages of naive CD45RAhigh/CD27high T cells were determined by flow cytometry on a PBMC aliquot from every donor. There are a few counts of this clonotype. The target of this receptor is not known. Base-call qualities are not available, and no considerably larger clone is one nucleotide away. The CDR3 goes from the cysteine to the phenylalanine over 14 residues. The CDR3 DNA has 42 bases and is translated from base 1. The germline V gene (reference sequence) yields PRHDT for CDR1 and FYEKMQ for CDR2. Here V drops 6 bases and J drops 0 bases, and the junction holds 2 bases not matched to any gene.

Library preparation was by 5' RACE. Sequenced using an Illumina HiSeq 2500. The second PCR ran for about 6 to 12 cycles and used a J-beta primer mix along with a sample-barcoded 5' primer. A template-switch 5' adaptor carrying 12 random nucleotides introduced a unique molecular identifier onto each TCR beta cDNA molecule. At least 2.5 million CDR3-containing paired-end reads were obtained from each sample. First-strand cDNA synthesis was performed from all RNA using the Mint cDNA synthesis kit, with priming by a TRBC-specific oligonucleotide. Following uracil-DNA glycosylase treatment, all cDNA underwent a first 18-cycle PCR with the universal primers M1SS and BC2_uni_R. The study's processing was this. Normalization of each sample was performed by random selection of 1 million high-quality reads, each carrying a distinct molecular identifier. Instead of being binned into consensus sequences, reads that shared molecular identifiers were thrown out. CDR3 identification, clonotype clustering and error correction used MiTCR with a Q25 quality threshold and the strictest error-elimination algorithm. Lower-bound total TCR beta diversity was estimated with a nonparametric unseen species model using Euler transformation. The public sequencing data were trimmed at Q25 with fastp and processed into clonotypes with MiXCR by TCRdb, which kept only in-frame beta chains. Every CDR3 protein is listed once, alongside the most common genes and DNA of its rows. The V and J calls here are based on TCRdb, not the publication. The sample table contains hundreds of thousands of distinct CDR3 sequences; only one count was recorded for roughly 32% of them. The ten largest account for about 16% of the sample.

The V and J genes are TRBV13 and TRBJ2-4; TRBD2 agrees with 7 junctional bases. The TCR sequence derives from a woman aged 80 or older in good health. Donor details come from another sample of the same person, matched by shared clones. Sequencing was performed on blood. The DNA is as follows: TGTGCCAGCAGACGGGGGGTAGCCAAAAACATTCAGTACTTC. Translated, this is CASRRGVAKNIQYF.